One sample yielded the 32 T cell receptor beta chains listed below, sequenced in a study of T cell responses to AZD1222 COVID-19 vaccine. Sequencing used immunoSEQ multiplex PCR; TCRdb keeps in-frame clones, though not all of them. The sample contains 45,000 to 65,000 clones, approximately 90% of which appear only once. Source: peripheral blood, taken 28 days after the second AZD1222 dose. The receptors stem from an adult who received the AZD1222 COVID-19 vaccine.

CDR3 coding DNA: TGTGCCAGCAGCTTAGGGTTGGGACAGTATTTT. Amino acid sequence: CASSLGLGQYF. The chain employs TRBV28 and TRBJ2-3; no firm D call. CDR1 and CDR2 from the germline V gene are MDHEN and SYDVKM. This CDR3 comprises 11 residues. The V gene lost 6 bases and the J gene lost 12 bases, with 13 bases spanning the gap.

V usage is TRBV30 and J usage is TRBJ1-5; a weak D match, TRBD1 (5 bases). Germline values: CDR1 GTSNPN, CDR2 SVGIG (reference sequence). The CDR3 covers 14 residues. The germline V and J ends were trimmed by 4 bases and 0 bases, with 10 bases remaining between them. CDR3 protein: CAWTPGGSNQPQHF. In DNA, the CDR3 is TGTGCCTGGACCCCCGGGGGTAGCAATCAGCCCCAGCATTTT.

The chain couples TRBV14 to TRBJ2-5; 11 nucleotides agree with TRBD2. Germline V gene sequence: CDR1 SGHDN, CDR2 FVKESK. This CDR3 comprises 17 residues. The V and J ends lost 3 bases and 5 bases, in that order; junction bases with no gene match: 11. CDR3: CASSQGLAGGPRETQYF. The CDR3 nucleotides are TGTGCCAGCAGCCAGGGGCTAGCGGGAGGACCCAGGGAGACCCAGTACTTC.

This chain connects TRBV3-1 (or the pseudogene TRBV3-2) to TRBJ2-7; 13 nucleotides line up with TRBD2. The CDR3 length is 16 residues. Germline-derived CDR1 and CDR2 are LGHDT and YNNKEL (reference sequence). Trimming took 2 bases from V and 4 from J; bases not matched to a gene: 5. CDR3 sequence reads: CASSQLLAGGPYEQYF. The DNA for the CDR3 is TGTGCCAGCAGCCAATTACTAGCGGGAGGGCCTTACGAGCAGTACTTC.

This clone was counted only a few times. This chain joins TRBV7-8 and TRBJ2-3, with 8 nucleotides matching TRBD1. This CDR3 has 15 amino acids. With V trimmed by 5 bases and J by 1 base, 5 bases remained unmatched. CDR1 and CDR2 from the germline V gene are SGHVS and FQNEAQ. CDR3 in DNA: TGTGCCAGCAGCCCGCAGGGGGCGGGCACAGATACGCAGTATTTT. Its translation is CASSPQGAGTDTQYF.

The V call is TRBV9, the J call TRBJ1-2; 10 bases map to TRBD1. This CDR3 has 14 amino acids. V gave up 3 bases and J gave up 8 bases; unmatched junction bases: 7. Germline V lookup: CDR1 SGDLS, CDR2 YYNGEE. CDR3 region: CASSGGTGALGYTF. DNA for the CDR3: TGTGCCAGCAGCGGCGGGACAGGGGCCTTGGGCTACACCTTC.

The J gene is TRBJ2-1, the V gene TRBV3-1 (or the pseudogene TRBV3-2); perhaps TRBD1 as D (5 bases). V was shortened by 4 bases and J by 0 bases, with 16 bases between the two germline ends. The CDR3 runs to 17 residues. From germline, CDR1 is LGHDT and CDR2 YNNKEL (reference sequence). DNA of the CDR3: TGTGCCAGCAGCCCTCAACAGGCCCAGAGCTCCTACAATGAGCAGTTCTTC. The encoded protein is CASSPQQAQSSYNEQFF.

CDR3 sequence: CASSVGPAGLNTEAFF. CDR3 bases: TGTGCCAGCAGCGTAGGTCCCGCAGGACTGAACACTGAAGCTTTCTTT. The V gene is TRBV9, the J gene TRBJ1-1; D is unresolved. The germline V and J ends were trimmed by 0 bases and 0 bases, with 12 bases remaining between them. The CDR3 consists of 16 residues. CDR1 is SGDLS, CDR2 YYNGEE, per germline.

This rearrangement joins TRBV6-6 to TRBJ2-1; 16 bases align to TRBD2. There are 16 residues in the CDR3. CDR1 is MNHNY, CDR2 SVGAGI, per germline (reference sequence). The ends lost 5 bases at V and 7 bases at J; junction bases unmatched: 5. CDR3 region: CASSQGLAGGQNEQFF. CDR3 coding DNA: TGTGCCAGCAGTCAGGGACTAGCGGGAGGGCAGAATGAGCAGTTCTTC.

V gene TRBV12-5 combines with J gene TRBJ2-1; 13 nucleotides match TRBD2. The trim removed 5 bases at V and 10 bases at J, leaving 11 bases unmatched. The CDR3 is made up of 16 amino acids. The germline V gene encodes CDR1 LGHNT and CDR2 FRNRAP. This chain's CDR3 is CASGPPGLAGVEEQFF. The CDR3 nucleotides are TGTGCTAGTGGTCCGCCCGGACTAGCGGGAGTAGAGGAGCAGTTCTTC.

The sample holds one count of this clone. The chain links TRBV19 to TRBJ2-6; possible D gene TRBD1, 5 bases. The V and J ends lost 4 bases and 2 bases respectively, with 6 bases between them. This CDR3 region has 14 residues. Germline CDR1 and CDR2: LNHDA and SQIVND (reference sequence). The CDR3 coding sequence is TGTGCCAGTAGTACAGGGACTGGGGCCAACGTCCTGACTTTC. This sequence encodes CASSTGTGANVLTF.

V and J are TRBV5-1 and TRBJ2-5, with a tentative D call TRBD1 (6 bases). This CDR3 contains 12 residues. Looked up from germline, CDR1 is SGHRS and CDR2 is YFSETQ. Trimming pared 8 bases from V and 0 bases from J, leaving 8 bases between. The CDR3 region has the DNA TGCGCCAGTAGGACAGACCAAGAGACCCAGTACTTC. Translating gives CASRTDQETQYF.

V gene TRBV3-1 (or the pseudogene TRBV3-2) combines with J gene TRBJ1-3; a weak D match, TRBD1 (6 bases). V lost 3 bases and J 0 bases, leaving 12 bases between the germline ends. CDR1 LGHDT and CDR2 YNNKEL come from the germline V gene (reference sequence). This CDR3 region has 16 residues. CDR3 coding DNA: TGTGCCAGCAGCCATCGTGGAGGGGGCTCTGGAAACACCATATATTTT. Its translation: CASSHRGGGSGNTIYF.

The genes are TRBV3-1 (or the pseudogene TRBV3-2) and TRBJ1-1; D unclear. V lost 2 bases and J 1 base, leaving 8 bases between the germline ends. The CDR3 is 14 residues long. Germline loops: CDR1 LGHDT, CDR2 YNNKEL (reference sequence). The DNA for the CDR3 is TGTGCCAGCAGCCAACCCGGTAGGAACACTGAAGCTTTCTTT. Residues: CASSQPGRNTEAFF.

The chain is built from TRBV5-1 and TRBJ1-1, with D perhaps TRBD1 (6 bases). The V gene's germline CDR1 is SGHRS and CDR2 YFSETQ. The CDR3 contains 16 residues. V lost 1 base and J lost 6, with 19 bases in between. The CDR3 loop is CASSLRLGQPGAEAFF. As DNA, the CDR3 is TGCGCCAGCAGCTTGAGGCTAGGACAGCCCGGGGCTGAAGCTTTCTTT.

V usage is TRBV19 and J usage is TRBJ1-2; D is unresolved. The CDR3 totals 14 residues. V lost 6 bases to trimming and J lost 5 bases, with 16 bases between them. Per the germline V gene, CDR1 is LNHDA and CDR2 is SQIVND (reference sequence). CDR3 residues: CASSPVRGGYGYTF. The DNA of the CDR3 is TGTGCCAGTAGCCCTGTAAGAGGCGGATATGGCTACACCTTC.

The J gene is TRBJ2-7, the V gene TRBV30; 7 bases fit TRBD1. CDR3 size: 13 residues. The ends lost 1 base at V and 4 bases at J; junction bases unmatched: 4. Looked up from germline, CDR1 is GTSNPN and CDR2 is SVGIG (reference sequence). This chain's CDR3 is CAWSEVRGYEQYF. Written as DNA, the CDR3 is TGTGCCTGGAGTGAGGTCAGGGGGTACGAGCAGTACTTC.

This chain's CDR3 is CASSLASSSYEQYF. CDR3 nucleotides: TGTGCCAGCAGCTTGGCCTCTAGCTCCTACGAGCAGTACTTC. J is TRBJ2-7 and V is TRBV5-4; no firm D call. Trimming removed 0 bases from V and 0 bases from J, with 7 bases in between. Germline CDR1 and CDR2: SGHNT and YYREEE (reference sequence). CDR3 length equals 14 residues.

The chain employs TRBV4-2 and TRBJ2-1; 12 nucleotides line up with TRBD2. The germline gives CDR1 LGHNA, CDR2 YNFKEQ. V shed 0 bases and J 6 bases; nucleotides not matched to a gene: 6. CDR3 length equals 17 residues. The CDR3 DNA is TGTGCCAGCAGCCAAGATGGGCTAGCGGGAGGGCCCAATGAGCAGTTCTTC. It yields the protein CASSQDGLAGGPNEQFF.

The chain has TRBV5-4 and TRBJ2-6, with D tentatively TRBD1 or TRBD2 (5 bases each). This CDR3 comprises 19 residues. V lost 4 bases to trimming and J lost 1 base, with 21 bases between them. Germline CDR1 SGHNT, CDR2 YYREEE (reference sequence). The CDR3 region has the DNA TGTGCCAGCAGCGCCAGAGGGCAGGCAGGGCGGTCTGGGGCCAACGTCCTGACTTTC. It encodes CASSARGQAGRSGANVLTF.

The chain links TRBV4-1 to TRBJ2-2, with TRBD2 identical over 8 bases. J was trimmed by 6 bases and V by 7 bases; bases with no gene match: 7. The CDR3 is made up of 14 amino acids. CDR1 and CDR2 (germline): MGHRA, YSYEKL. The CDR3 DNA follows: TGCGCCAGCAAACTAGCGGAGAGGGCCGGGGAGCTGTTTTTT. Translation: CASKLAERAGELFF.

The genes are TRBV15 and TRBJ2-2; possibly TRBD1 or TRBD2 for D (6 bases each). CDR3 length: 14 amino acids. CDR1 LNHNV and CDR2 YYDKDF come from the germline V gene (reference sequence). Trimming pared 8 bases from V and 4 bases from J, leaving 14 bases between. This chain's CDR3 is CATGTGAVTGELFF. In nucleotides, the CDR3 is TGTGCCACCGGGACGGGGGCGGTCACCGGGGAGCTGTTTTTT.

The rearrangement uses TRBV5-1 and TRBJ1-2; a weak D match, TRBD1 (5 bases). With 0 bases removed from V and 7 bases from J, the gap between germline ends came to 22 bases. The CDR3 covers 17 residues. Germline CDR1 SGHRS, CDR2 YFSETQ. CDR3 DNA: TGCGCCAGCAGCTTGGAAGGTACGGCAGGGTCAATGCGTGGCTACACCTTC. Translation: CASSLEGTAGSMRGYTF. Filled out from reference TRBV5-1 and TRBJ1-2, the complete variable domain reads KAGVTQTPRYLIKTRGQQVTLSCSPISGHRSVSWYQQTPGQGLQFLFEYFSETQRNKGNFPGRFSGRQFSNSRSEMNVSTLELGDSALYLCASSLEGTAGSMRGYTFGSGTRLTVV.

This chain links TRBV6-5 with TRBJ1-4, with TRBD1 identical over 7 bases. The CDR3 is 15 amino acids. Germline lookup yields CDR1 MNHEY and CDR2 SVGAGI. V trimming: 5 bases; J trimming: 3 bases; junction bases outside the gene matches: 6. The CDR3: CASSITGTANEKLFF. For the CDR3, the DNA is TGTGCCAGCAGTATCACCGGGACAGCTAATGAAAAACTGTTTTTT.

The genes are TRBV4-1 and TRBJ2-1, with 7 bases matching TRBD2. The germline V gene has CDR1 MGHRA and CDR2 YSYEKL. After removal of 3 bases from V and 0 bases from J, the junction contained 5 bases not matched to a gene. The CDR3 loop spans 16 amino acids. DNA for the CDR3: TGCGCCAGCAGCCAGACTAGCCGCGGCTCCTACAATGAGCAGTTCTTC. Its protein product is CASSQTSRGSYNEQFF.

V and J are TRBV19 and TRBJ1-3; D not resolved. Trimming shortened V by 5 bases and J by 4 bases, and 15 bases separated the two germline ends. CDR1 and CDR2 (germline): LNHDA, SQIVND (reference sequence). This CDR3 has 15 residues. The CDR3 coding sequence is TGTGCCAGTAGTTCAGACCTATCCTACGGAAACACCATATATTTT. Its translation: CASSSDLSYGNTIYF.

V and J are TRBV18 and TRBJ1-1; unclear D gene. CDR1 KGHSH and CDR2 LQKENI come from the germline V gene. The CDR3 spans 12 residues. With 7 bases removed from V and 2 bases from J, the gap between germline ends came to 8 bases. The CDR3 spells CASYGLNTEAFF. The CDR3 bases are TGTGCCAGCTACGGACTTAACACTGAAGCTTTCTTT.

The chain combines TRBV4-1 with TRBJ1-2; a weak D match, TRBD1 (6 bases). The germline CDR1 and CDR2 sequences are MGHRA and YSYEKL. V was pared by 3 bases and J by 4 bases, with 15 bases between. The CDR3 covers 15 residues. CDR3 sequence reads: CASSHANQGPYGYTF. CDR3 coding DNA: TGCGCCAGCAGCCACGCCAACCAGGGGCCCTATGGCTACACCTTC.

The CDR3 bases are TGTGCCAGCAGCGTAGTGTCTGGGGCCAACGTCCTGACTTTC. Its protein is CASSVVSGANVLTF. V and J are TRBV9 and TRBJ2-6; D not resolved. Germline V gives CDR1 SGDLS, CDR2 YYNGEE. CDR3 size: 14 residues. V was shortened by 0 bases and J by 1 base, with 2 bases between the two germline ends. The whole variable domain, filled in from reference TRBV9 and TRBJ2-6, reads DSGVTQTPKHLITATGQRVTLRCSPRSGDLSVYWYQQSLDQGLQFLIQYYNGEERAKGNILERFSAQQFPDLHSELNLSSLELGDSALYFCASSVVSGANVLTFGAGSRLTVL.

CDR3 amino acids: CASSFAGTGSDTQYF. The CDR3 DNA is TGTGCCAGCAGCTTTGCCGGGACAGGCTCAGATACGCAGTATTTT. The V call is TRBV12-1, the J call TRBJ2-3; the table's D call, TRBD1, was not checked against the DNA. TRBV12-1 is assigned pseudogene status. This CDR3 region has 15 residues.

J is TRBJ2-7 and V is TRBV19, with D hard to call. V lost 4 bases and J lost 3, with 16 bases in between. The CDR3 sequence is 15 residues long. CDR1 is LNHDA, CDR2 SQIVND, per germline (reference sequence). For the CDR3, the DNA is TGTGCCAGTAGTACCACCGGGCCCTTACTCTACGAGCAGTACTTC. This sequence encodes CASSTTGPLLYEQYF.

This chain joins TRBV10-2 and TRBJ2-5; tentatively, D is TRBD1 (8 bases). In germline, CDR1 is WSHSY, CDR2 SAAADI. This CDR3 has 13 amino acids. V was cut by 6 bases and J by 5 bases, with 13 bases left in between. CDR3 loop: CASRVQGGETQYF. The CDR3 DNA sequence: TGCGCCAGCAGGGTACAGGGGGGGGAGACCCAGTACTTC.